Listed below are T cell receptor beta chains from one sample, sequenced in a study of siplizumab effects on memory and regulatory T cells. Libraries were prepared by immunoSEQ multiplex PCR; TCRdb keeps only in-frame clonotypes and omits some of them. The sample has approximately 48,000 clones; about 93% are singletons. Sequencing was carried out using CD8+ T cells sorted from blood. These receptors all stem from a human donor in good health. The CDR3 runs from the conserved cysteine through the conserved F or W. Fields, in order: V gene, CDR3 protein.

>TRBV29-1
CSVIVSGRYEQYF
>TRBV11-2
CASSLTPLTGRVGNEQFF
>TRBV7-9
CASSLDGTRYYEQYF
>TRBV11-2
CASSLASGSYNEQFF
>TRBV5-1
CASRSGGNTEAFF
>TRBV28
CASRSTGTGQYF
>TRBV11-3
CASSSRSRTDTQYF
>TRBV7-9
CASSLVKHEQFF
>TRBV5-1
CASSSPRTGSAYGTEAFF
>TRBV27
CASSLGSPYEQYF
>TRBV19
CASSPGPSYEQYF
>TRBV27
CASSWGTEQYF
>TRBV12-5
CASAPDRGYAYEQYF
>TRBV13
CASAPGRGADEQYF
>TRBV7-3
CASSLTGGSYNEQFF
>TRBV11-2
CASSLGKAYEQYF
>TRBV7-9
CASSLVMGFHEQFF
>TRBV11-2
CASSPGLTLTELFF
>TRBV29-1
CSVTERGQPNQPQHF
>TRBV15
CATSRREDEQYF
>TRBV11-2
CASSLGTEAFF
>TRBV5-1
CASSFRGVDTEAFF
>TRBV19
CASSIRPISPNEQFF
>TRBV15
CATSRVRTSFEQFF
>TRBV27
CASSSSSAFFGSLSYEQYF
>TRBV5-1
CASSPRDSSYEQYF
>TRBV21-1
CASSKREGTYEQYF
>TRBV4-1
CASSQDPRTDYGYTF
>TRBV4-1
CASSQDRRVGTEQYF
>TRBV27
CASSLSILGTEAFF
>TRBV28
CASRIGLAGEQYF
>TRBV14
CASSRDFEIYGYTF
>TRBV6-5
CASSLRQGGRPQHF
>TRBV4-1
CASSQKEGSYEQYF